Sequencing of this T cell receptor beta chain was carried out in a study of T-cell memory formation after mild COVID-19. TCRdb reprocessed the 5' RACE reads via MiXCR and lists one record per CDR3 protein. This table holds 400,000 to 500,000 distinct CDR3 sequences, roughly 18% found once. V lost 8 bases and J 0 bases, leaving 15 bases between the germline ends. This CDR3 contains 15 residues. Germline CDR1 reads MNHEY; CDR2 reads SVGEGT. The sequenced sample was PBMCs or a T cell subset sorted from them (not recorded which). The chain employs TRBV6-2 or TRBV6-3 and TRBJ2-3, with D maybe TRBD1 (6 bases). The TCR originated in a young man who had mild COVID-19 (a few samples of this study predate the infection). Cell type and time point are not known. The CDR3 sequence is CASLTGPSSTDTQYF. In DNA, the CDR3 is TGTGCCAGCTTAACAGGGCCCTCTAGCACAGATACGCAGTATTTT.